These T cell receptor beta chains were read from a single sample in a study of blood T cells in healthy people across ages. TCRdb independently ran MiXCR on the 5' RACE reads; one entry per CDR3 protein. The data hold fewer than 650,000 distinct CDR3 sequences, with about 25% observed a single time. The same specimen was also included in a second study, on T cells of mothers and their children.

The sequenced sample consisted of blood. All receptors come from a boy between 2 and 15 years old in good health. Both conserved end residues are part of each CDR3. The order of the fields is clone size, D gene, V gene, J gene, CDR3 protein, CDR3 DNA. The D gene is left open where the match is weak. Size values are once, few and many counts, or a class for expanded clones, and some rows have none.

>few|TRBD2|TRBV11-3|TRBJ2-5
CASSQGTRETQYF
TGTGCCAGCAGCCAAGGGACTAGAGAGACCCAGTACTTC
>-|-|TRBV2|TRBJ1-1
CASSDWVNTEAFF
TGTGCCAGCAGTGACTGGGTGAACACTGAAGCTTTCTTT
>-|TRBD2|TRBV7-2|TRBJ2-3
CASSRSGMSTDTQYF
TGTGCCAGCAGCCGTAGCGGGATGAGCACAGATACGCAGTATTTT
>few|TRBD1|TRBV7-9|TRBJ1-2
CASSTGTANYGYTF
TGTGCCAGCAGCACCGGGACAGCGAACTATGGCTACACCTTC
>-|TRBD1|TRBV5-1|TRBJ1-1
CASRTGTGTFNTEAFF
TGCGCCAGCCGAACCGGGACAGGGACCTTCAACACTGAAGCTTTCTTT
>-|TRBD2|TRBV29-1|TRBJ2-7
CSVRIAGGTREQYF
TGCAGCGTTAGGATAGCGGGAGGGACTCGCGAGCAGTACTTC
>few|TRBD2|TRBV19|TRBJ2-5
CASSMRGGPETQYF
TGTGCCAGTAGTATGCGGGGGGGGCCGGAGACCCAGTACTTC
>few|-|TRBV7-2|TRBJ2-3
CASSLDLRTDTQYF
TGTGCCAGCAGCTTAGATCTACGCACAGATACGCAGTATTTT
>-|-|TRBV30|TRBJ2-7
CAWMPGGPYEQYF
TGTGCCTGGATGCCCGGGGGGCCCTACGAGCAGTACTTC
>-|TRBD1|TRBV9|TRBJ2-7
CASSSGDRASYEQYF
TGTGCCAGCAGCTCCGGGGACAGGGCTAGCTACGAGCAGTACTTC
>-|-|TRBV29-1|TRBJ1-2
CSVAPRHNNYGYTF
TGCAGCGTTGCCCCCAGGCACAATAACTATGGCTACACCTTC
>-|TRBD1|TRBV6-5|TRBJ1-2
CASSYRGQNYGYTF
TGTGCCAGCAGTTACCGGGGACAGAACTATGGCTACACCTTC
>-|-|TRBV4-3|TRBJ2-7
CASSQGQVITEQYF
TGCGCCAGCAGCCAAGGCCAGGTTATCACTGAGCAGTACTTC
>-|-|TRBV7-8|TRBJ2-1
CASSLPGTYYNEQFF
TGTGCCAGCAGCCTACCCGGGACTTATTACAATGAGCAGTTCTTC
>-|-|TRBV28|TRBJ1-1
CASIRSGEANTEAFF
TGTGCCAGCATCCGATCCGGGGAGGCGAACACTGAAGCTTTCTTT
>few|-|TRBV7-9|TRBJ1-1
CASSPQWQAFF
TGTGCCAGCAGCCCACAATGGCAAGCTTTCTTT
>-|-|TRBV21-1|TRBJ1-5
CASSLGQGRRNQPQHF
TGTGCCAGCAGCCTAGGACAGGGGCGGCGCAATCAGCCCCAGCATTTT
>-|TRBD1|TRBV10-3|TRBJ1-2
CAAWPTGGYGYTF
TGTGCCGCCTGGCCCACAGGGGGCTATGGCTACACCTTC
>few|-|TRBV7-3|TRBJ2-3
CASSLTAHADTQYF
TGTGCCAGCAGCTTGACAGCACATGCAGATACGCAGTATTTT
>few|-|TRBV30|TRBJ2-7
CAWSVQITYEQYF
TGTGCCTGGAGTGTACAGATCACCTACGAGCAGTACTTC
>few|TRBD2|TRBV3-1|TRBJ2-2
CASSPRSGSIAGELFF
TGTGCCAGCAGCCCCCGGAGCGGGAGTATCGCCGGGGAGCTGTTTTTT
>few|TRBD2|TRBV4-3|TRBJ2-7
CASSQESAGGPYEQYF
TGCGCCAGCAGCCAAGAGTCGGCGGGAGGGCCATACGAGCAGTACTTC
>few|-|TRBV14|TRBJ2-5
CASSQAGAKQYF
TGTGCCAGCAGCCAAGCAGGGGCCAAGCAGTACTTC
>few|-|TRBV20-1|TRBJ1-4
CSARGYPEKLFF
TGCAGTGCTAGAGGCTACCCAGAAAAACTGTTTTTT
>-|-|TRBV12-3/TRBV12-4|TRBJ2-5
CASTPGLYEMYF
TGTGCCAGCACCCCGGGGTTATACGAGATGTACTTC
>-|-|TRBV27|TRBJ1-6
CASSPLPDRGYSPLHF
TGTGCCAGCAGTCCGCTGCCCGACAGAGGGTATTCACCCCTCCACTTT
>few|-|TRBV15|TRBJ1-1
CATSRPRMNTEAFF
TGTGCCACCTCAAGACCCCGGATGAACACTGAAGCTTTCTTT
>-|-|TRBV7-9|TRBJ1-2
CASSLVSDRRQGPVWGYTF
TGTGCCAGCAGCTTAGTATCAGATCGCCGTCAGGGGCCTGTTTGGGGCTACACCTTC
>few|TRBD2|TRBV7-2|TRBJ2-7
CASSLELAGAGEQYF
TGTGCCAGCAGCTTAGAACTAGCGGGAGCGGGCGAGCAGTACTTC
>-|TRBD1|TRBV12-3/TRBV12-4|TRBJ2-7
CASSPPDRDYEQYF
TGTGCCAGCAGTCCCCCGGACAGGGACTACGAGCAGTACTTC
>few|TRBD1|TRBV7-2|TRBJ2-5
CPSSLQGETQETQYF
TGTCCCAGCAGTTTACAGGGGGAGACCCAAGAGACCCAGTACTTC
>few|TRBD1|TRBV7-2|TRBJ1-2
CASIDRERANYGYTF
TGTGCCAGCATCGACAGGGAAAGGGCTAACTATGGCTACACCTTC
>few|TRBD1|TRBV6-2/TRBV6-3|TRBJ1-2
CASCTGGQDFGYTF
TGTGCCAGCTGCACTGGGGGACAGGACTTTGGCTACACCTTC
>few|TRBD1|TRBV20-1|TRBJ2-7
CSARADRTSYEQYF
TGCAGTGCTAGAGCGGACAGGACAAGCTACGAGCAGTACTTC
>-|TRBD2|TRBV9|TRBJ2-7
CASSVAGGPSEQYF
TGTGCCAGCAGCGTCGCGGGGGGGCCGAGCGAGCAGTACTTC
>-|TRBD2|TRBV9|TRBJ2-7
CASSFGLAGGYEQYF
TGTGCCAGCAGCTTCGGACTAGCGGGAGGTTACGAGCAGTACTTC
>once|-|TRBV7-2|TRBJ2-1
CASSSGGGSYNEQFF
TGTGCCAGCAGCTCCGGGGGCGGATCCTACAATGAGCAGTTCTTC
>few|TRBD1|TRBV6-1|TRBJ2-7
CASSDWGQGASEQYF
TGTGCCAGCAGTGATTGGGGACAGGGGGCGAGCGAGCAGTACTTC
>-|-|TRBV2|TRBJ2-7
CASSEIATYEQYF
TGTGCCAGCAGTGAAATTGCCACCTACGAGCAGTACTTC
>few|TRBD1|TRBV10-3|TRBJ2-4
CAISPTGGKNIQYF
TGTGCCATCAGTCCTACAGGGGGCAAAAACATTCAGTACTTC
>-|-|TRBV3-1|TRBJ1-2
CASSQDSSANYGYTF
TGTGCTAGCAGCCAAGATTCGTCAGCTAACTATGGCTACACCTTC
>-|TRBD2|TRBV20-1|TRBJ2-7
CSGSVMASGAYGQYF
TGCAGTGGTAGCGTCATGGCTAGCGGCGCCTACGGGCAGTACTTC
>-|-|TRBV29-1|TRBJ1-1
CSARDTANTEAFF
TGCAGCGCCCGGGACACTGCGAACACTGAAGCTTTCTTT
>-|-|TRBV7-9|TRBJ2-3
CASSLPQGGTDTQYF
TGTGCCAGCAGCTTACCCCAGGGTGGTACAGATACGCAGTATTTT
>-|TRBD1|TRBV10-2|TRBJ2-7
CASSLMADRGYEQYF
TGCGCCAGCAGCCTGATGGCGGACAGGGGATACGAGCAGTACTTC
>-|TRBD1|TRBV24-1|TRBJ2-1
CATSDPGQAAPYNEQFF
TGTGCCACCAGTGATCCCGGACAGGCCGCTCCCTACAATGAGCAGTTCTTC
>-|TRBD2|TRBV29-1|TRBJ2-5
CSVPPGLEETQYF
TGCAGCGTTCCCCCGGGACTAGAAGAGACCCAGTACTTC
>few|TRBD1|TRBV20-1|TRBJ1-1
CSAKPGTGDTEAFF
TGCAGTGCTAAACCCGGGACAGGCGACACTGAAGCTTTCTTT
>few|-|TRBV7-2|TRBJ2-5
CASSLSVGASQYF
TGTGCCAGCAGCTTAAGTGTTGGGGCCTCCCAGTACTTC
>many|-|TRBV15|TRBJ2-4
CATSRILTSYAKNIQYF
TGTGCCACCAGCAGGATCCTGACTAGTTATGCCAAAAACATTCAGTACTTC
>-|-|TRBV25-1|TRBJ2-1
CASSESGRRARNNEQFF
TGTGCCAGCAGTGAATCAGGACGGCGGGCCCGAAACAATGAGCAGTTCTTC
>-|-|TRBV14|TRBJ1-2
CASSQSGDWDYGYTF
TGTGCCAGCAGCCAATCCGGGGATTGGGATTATGGCTACACCTTC
>-|-|TRBV7-9|TRBJ1-5
CASSSPGGKDQPQHF
TGTGCCAGCAGCTCCCCCGGGGGGAAGGATCAGCCCCAGCATTTT
>-|-|TRBV14|TRBJ2-3
CASSQYKTRDTQYF
TGTGCCAGCAGCCAATATAAGACGCGGGATACGCAGTATTTT
>few|-|TRBV7-2|TRBJ2-7
CASSPRGGSPYEQYF
TGTGCCAGCAGCCCGAGGGGGGGGTCCCCCTACGAGCAGTACTTC
>-|TRBD2|TRBV28|TRBJ2-7
CASESGKSSYEQYF
TGTGCCAGCGAAAGCGGGAAGAGCTCCTACGAGCAGTACTTC
>-|TRBD1|TRBV7-2|TRBJ2-7
CASSSRTGGIEQYF
TGTGCCAGCAGCTCGCGGACAGGGGGGATCGAGCAGTACTTC
>-|TRBD1|TRBV5-6|TRBJ1-4
CASSSQGAANEKLFF
TGTGCCAGCAGCTCACAGGGGGCGGCTAATGAAAAACTGTTTTTT
>-|-|TRBV27|TRBJ1-6
CASSLRISGFGSNSPLHF
TGTGCCAGCAGTTTGCGGATTTCGGGGTTTGGGTCAAATTCACCCCTCCACTTT
>-|-|TRBV5-1|TRBJ2-1
CASSLFGDNEQFF
TGCGCCAGCAGCTTGTTTGGCGACAATGAGCAGTTCTTC